These 20 T cell receptor beta chains share one sample of origin, sequenced in a study of cytomegalovirus exposure and HLA in healthy donors. It was with 60 Vbeta and 13 Jbeta primers that the PCR ran. The table came from immunoSEQ multiplex PCR; TCRdb's copy has only in-frame clones and leaves some out. The sample records about 98,000 clones, about 83% being singletons. Sequences were obtained from PBMCs. These TCRs come from a man between 60 and 70 years old in good health and CMV-seropositive.

CDR3 nucleotides: TGTGCCATTCAAATCCGGGTATCTAGTAGGGCCGATCACAGGGGCTTCAACTATGGCTACACCTTC. Translating gives CAIQIRVSSRADHRGFNYGYTF. This chain joins TRBV19 and TRBJ1-2; 7 bases align to TRBD1. With 10 bases clipped from V and 2 bases from J, the junction kept 34 bases outside the gene matches. The CDR3 is made up of 22 amino acids. The germline gives CDR1 LNHDA, CDR2 SQIVND (reference sequence).

The gene calls are TRBV4-1 and TRBJ1-1; D call uncertain. From germline, CDR1 is MGHRA and CDR2 YSYEKL. Trimming pared 4 bases from V and 4 bases from J, leaving 10 bases between. This CDR3 contains 13 residues. CDR3 protein: CASSPTLGTEAFF. Written as DNA, the CDR3 is TGCGCCAGCAGCCCCACTCTAGGCACTGAAGCTTTCTTT.

The chain recombines TRBV7-9 with TRBJ2-2; D unresolved. Trimming removed 8 bases from V and 1 base from J, with 11 bases in between. The CDR3 consists of 14 residues. The germline V gene encodes CDR1 SEHNR and CDR2 FQNEAQ (reference sequence). CDR3 loop: CASVVARNTGELFF. CDR3 DNA sequence: TGTGCCAGCGTAGTTGCCCGGAACACCGGGGAGCTGTTTTTT.

The V gene is TRBV19, the J gene TRBJ2-2; D remains ambiguous. CDR3 length: 12 amino acids. The V gene's germline CDR1 is LNHDA and CDR2 SQIVND (reference sequence). Trimming stripped 3 bases from V and 6 bases from J, with 5 bases between. As DNA, the CDR3 is TGTGCCAGTAGTATGAGCCCCGGGGAGCTGTTTTTT. Translation: CASSMSPGELFF.

J is TRBJ2-6 and V is TRBV27, with a weak D call TRBD1 (6 bases). The length of the CDR3 is 18 residues. Trimming shortened V by 3 bases and J by 0 bases, and 15 bases separated the two germline ends. Germline CDR1 reads MNHEY; CDR2 reads SMNVEV (reference sequence). Written as DNA, the CDR3 is TGTGCCAGCAGTTTTACTTCGACAGGAGCCTCTGGGGCCAACGTCCTGACTTTC. As protein: CASSFTSTGASGANVLTF.

The gene calls are TRBV6-1 and TRBJ2-3, with 7 bases aligning to TRBD2. V shed 6 bases and J 2 bases; nucleotides not matched to a gene: 5. Germline assignment: CDR1 MNHNS and CDR2 SASEGT. This CDR3 is built from 14 residues. This chain's CDR3 is CASRLGLLTDTQYF. The DNA for the CDR3 is TGTGCCAGCAGACTGGGACTACTCACAGATACGCAGTATTTT.

The sample holds a few counts of this clone. The chain links TRBV10-3 to TRBJ2-1, with 8 nucleotides matching TRBD1. Trimming cost V 8 bases and J 6 bases; bases outside gene matches: 12. Germline V gene lookup returns CDR1 ENHRY and CDR2 SYGVKD. The CDR3 loop spans 15 amino acids. CDR3 protein: CAIRRPGGAVNEQFF. The CDR3 DNA reads TGTGCCATCCGACGCCCAGGGGGCGCAGTCAATGAGCAGTTCTTC.

In its sample, this clone was seen once. This chain links TRBV5-1 with TRBJ2-2; no firm D call. Trimming took 0 bases from V and 4 from J, leaving 10 bases between them. Germline assignment: CDR1 SGHRS and CDR2 YFSETQ. This CDR3 is built from 15 residues. CDR3: CASSLVPAATGELFF. CDR3 DNA: TGCGCCAGCAGCTTGGTTCCGGCGGCCACCGGGGAGCTGTTTTTT.

The V gene is TRBV29-1, the J gene TRBJ2-7, with TRBD1 matching 9 bases. The CDR3 covers 17 residues. V was clipped by 1 base and J by 5 bases; unmatched bases: 15. CDR1 SQVTM and CDR2 ANQGSEA come from the germline V gene. Here the CDR3 DNA reads TGCAGCGTTGAAGTTGGGACCGGGACAGGGTTCGTCGACGAGCAGTACTTC. Translated, it gives CSVEVGTGTGFVDEQYF.

The genes are TRBV7-2 and TRBJ1-5; D is ambiguous. The CDR3 is 15 amino acids. Germline lookup yields CDR1 SGHTA and CDR2 FQGNSA. The V gene lost 2 bases and the J gene lost 3 bases, with 11 bases spanning the gap. CDR3: CASSLLRMTNQPQHF. The CDR3 DNA reads TGTGCCAGCAGCTTATTGAGGATGACCAATCAGCCCCAGCATTTT. Using reference TRBV7-2 and TRBJ1-5 for the parts outside the CDR3, the full variable domain is GAGVSQSPSNKVTEKGKDVELRCDPISGHTALYWYRQSLGQGLEFLIYFQGNSAPDKSGLPSDRFSAERTGGSVSTLTIQRTQQEDSAVYLCASSLLRMTNQPQHFGDGTRLSIL.

This clone was recorded once. The rearrangement joins TRBV4-1 to TRBJ1-5; D remains unclear. Trimming took off 1 base at V and 3 bases at J, with 4 bases between the two ends. The CDR3 has 13 amino acids. CDR1 is MGHRA and CDR2 is YSYEKL in the germline V gene. The CDR3 sequence is CASSQGVNQPQHF. The DNA for the CDR3 is TGCGCCAGCAGCCAAGGAGTCAATCAGCCCCAGCATTTT.

The chain uses TRBV5-6 and TRBJ1-5; D remains ambiguous. Germline assignment: CDR1 SGHDT and CDR2 YYEEEE. The length of the CDR3 is 14 residues. The germline V and J ends were trimmed by 0 bases and 4 bases, with 8 bases remaining between them. CDR3 sequence: CASSLGGGNQPQHF. CDR3 nucleotides: TGTGCCAGCAGCTTGGGTGGCGGAAATCAGCCCCAGCATTTT.

CDR3 protein: CASSAGTRPLHF. DNA for the CDR3: TGTGCCAGTAGTGCCGGGACTAGGCCTCTCCACTTT. This sequence joins TRBV19 and TRBJ1-6, with D perhaps TRBD1 (5 bases). CDR1 is LNHDA and CDR2 is SQIVND in the germline V gene (reference sequence). V gave up 5 bases and J gave up 16 bases, with 15 bases separating them. CDR3 length: 12 residues.

The rearrangement joins TRBV9 to TRBJ2-3; D possibly corresponds to TRBD2 (5 bases). Looked up from germline, CDR1 is SGDLS and CDR2 is YYNGEE. Trimming pared 7 bases from V and 6 bases from J, leaving 12 bases between. The CDR3 contains 12 residues. The CDR3 region is CASSEDSDTQYF. The CDR3 nucleotides are TGTGCCAGCTCGGAGGATTCGGATACGCAGTATTTT.

J is TRBJ1-1 and V is TRBV4-1; D not certain. This CDR3 contains 12 residues. The germline CDR1 and CDR2 sequences are MGHRA and YSYEKL. The ends were cut back, 8 bases at V and 0 bases at J, with 7 bases in the middle. CDR3 protein: CASANLNTEAFF. The CDR3 DNA is TGCGCCAGCGCTAACCTGAACACTGAAGCTTTCTTT.

V usage is TRBV29-1 and J usage is TRBJ2-5; a possible D gene is TRBD2 (6 bases). V lost 7 bases and J lost 4, with 7 bases in between. The CDR3 length is 10 residues. Germline assignment: CDR1 SQVTM and CDR2 ANQGSEA. CDR3 protein: CSGGLETQYF. CDR3 nucleotides: TGCAGCGGGGGACTAGAGACCCAGTACTTC.

This clone was seen only a few times. The chain is built from TRBV19 and TRBJ1-2, with 8 bases that match TRBD1. Germline V lookup: CDR1 LNHDA, CDR2 SQIVND (reference sequence). CDR3 length equals 14 residues. V dropped 4 bases and J dropped 7; count of bases not matched to a gene: 8. Here the CDR3 reads CASSTRQGRGGYTF. Here the CDR3 DNA reads TGTGCCAGTAGTACAAGACAGGGGAGAGGTGGCTACACCTTC.

The chain recombines TRBV30 with TRBJ1-5; D is unclear. Germline-derived CDR1 and CDR2 are GTSNPN and SVGIG (reference sequence). The CDR3 has 13 amino acids. V lost 3 bases and J lost 1, with 7 bases in between. The CDR3 DNA sequence: TGTGCCTGGAGGGGCGAGAGCAATCAGCCCCAGCATTTT. Residues: CAWRGESNQPQHF.

The chain joins TRBV2 to TRBJ2-7; D remains unclear. The germline V gene encodes CDR1 SNHLY and CDR2 FYNNEI. The CDR3 sequence is 12 residues long. Deletions cut 5 bases from V and 7 bases from J, with 12 bases between. The CDR3 nucleotides are TGTGCCAGCAGTCCAGGTGTTTTTGAGCAGTACTTC. This codes for CASSPGVFEQYF.

V usage is TRBV2 and J usage is TRBJ1-5; a possible D gene is TRBD1 (5 bases). Germline V gene data show CDR1 as SNHLY and CDR2 as FYNNEI. The CDR3 extends over 13 amino acids. The ends were cut back, 9 bases at V and 0 bases at J, with 9 bases in the middle. The CDR3 sequence: CASQQDSNQPQHF. The DNA of the CDR3 is TGTGCCAGTCAACAGGATAGCAATCAGCCCCAGCATTTT.